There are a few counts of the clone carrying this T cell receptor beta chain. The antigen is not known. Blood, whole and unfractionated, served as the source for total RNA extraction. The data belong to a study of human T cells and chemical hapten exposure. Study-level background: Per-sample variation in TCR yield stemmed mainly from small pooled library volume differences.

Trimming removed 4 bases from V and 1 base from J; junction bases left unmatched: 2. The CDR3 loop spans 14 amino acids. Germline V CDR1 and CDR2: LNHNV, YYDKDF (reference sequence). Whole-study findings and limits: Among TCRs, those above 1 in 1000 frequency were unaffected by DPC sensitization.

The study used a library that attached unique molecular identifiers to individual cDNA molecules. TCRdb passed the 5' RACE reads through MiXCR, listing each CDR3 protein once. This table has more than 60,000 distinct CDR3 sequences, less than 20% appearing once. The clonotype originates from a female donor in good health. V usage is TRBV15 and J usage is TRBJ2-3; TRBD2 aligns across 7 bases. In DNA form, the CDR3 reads TGTGCCACCAGCACCCTAGCGGGCACAGATACGCAGTATTTT. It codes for CATSTLAGTDTQYF.